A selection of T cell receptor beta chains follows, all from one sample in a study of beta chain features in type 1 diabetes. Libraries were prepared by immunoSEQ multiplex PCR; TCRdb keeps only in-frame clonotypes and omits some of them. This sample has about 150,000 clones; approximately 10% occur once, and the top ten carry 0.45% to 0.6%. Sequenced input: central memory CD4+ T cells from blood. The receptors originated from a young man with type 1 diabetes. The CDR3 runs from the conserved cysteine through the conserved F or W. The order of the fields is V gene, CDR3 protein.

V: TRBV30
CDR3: CAWSVWQGDQPQHF

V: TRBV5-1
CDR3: CASSPTTGTGAEQYF

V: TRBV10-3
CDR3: CAISEYTGGSYEQYF

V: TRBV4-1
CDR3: CASSQERTGTGLKYF

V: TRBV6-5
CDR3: CASSLLSVETQYF

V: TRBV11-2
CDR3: CASSLSFSGTANYGYTF

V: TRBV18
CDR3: CASSAGTMRETQYF

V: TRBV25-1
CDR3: CASSELVGQGYVEQFF

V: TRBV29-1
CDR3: CSVQGLASSYNEQFF

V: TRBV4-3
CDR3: CASSQDDRVYTEAFF

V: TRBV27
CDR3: CASSTGRESYEQYF

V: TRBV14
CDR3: CASSQVLGAGTGELFF

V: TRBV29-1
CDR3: CSVVGLDTDTQYF

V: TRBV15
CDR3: CATRRNRDRGHNEQFF

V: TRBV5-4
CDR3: CASSFKLAGVRNEQFF

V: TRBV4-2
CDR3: CASSPDTFSTEAFF

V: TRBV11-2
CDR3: CASSLEMSSYNEQFF

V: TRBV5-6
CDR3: CASSLRSGNTQYF

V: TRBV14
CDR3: CASSQLSGTGQYEQYF

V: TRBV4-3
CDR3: CASSQDERRTFKNIQYF

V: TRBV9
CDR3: CASSPRLALQETQYF

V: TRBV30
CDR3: CAWNHLPGQGVTEAFF

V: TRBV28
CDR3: CASSLTATGKTQYF

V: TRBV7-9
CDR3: CASSSTGLDGEAFF

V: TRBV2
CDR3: CASSEQPPGLDNEQFF

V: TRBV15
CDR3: CATSRERASETQYF